The next 10 T cell receptor beta chains were all read from a single sample in a study of OX40 agonist ivuxolimab in advanced cancers. The library was built by means of the immunoSEQ multiplex PCR assay. Here the immuneACCESS table is served through TCRdb, limited to in-frame sequences with V and J called. Missing clones are a known gap in these copies; in checked studies unresolved V genes cover under half, and the rest lacks a known reason. In all, the sample holds under 70,000 clones, and around 86% of those were seen once. Roughly 13% of the sample lies in the top ten. The specimen was CD4+ or CD8+ T cells sorted from blood, collected in a trial of the OX40 agonist ivuxolimab. These receptors were collected from an adult with an advanced solid tumor such as melanoma, head and neck, liver or kidney cancer.

The chain recombines TRBV4-1 with TRBJ2-7; D ambiguous. V was cut by 3 bases and J by 3 bases, with 9 bases left in between. CDR1 is MGHRA and CDR2 is YSYEKL in the germline V gene. The CDR3 is 13 residues long. The CDR3 loop reads CASSHYGDYEQYF. The CDR3 region has the DNA TGCGCCAGCAGCCACTATGGGGACTACGAGCAGTACTTC.

This clone showed up just a few times. The chain combines TRBV4-2 with TRBJ2-7; 8 bases line up with TRBD1. There are 13 residues in the CDR3. Germline values: CDR1 LGHNA, CDR2 YNFKEQ. J lost 6 bases, V lost 6 bases, and 7 bases had no gene match. The CDR3: CASRPRGQSEQYF. The CDR3 nucleotides read TGTGCCAGCAGACCCAGGGGGCAAAGCGAGCAGTACTTC.

The V and J genes are TRBV5-6 and TRBJ1-5; D gene uncertain. V lost 1 base to trimming and J lost 8 bases, with 7 bases between them. Germline V lookup: CDR1 SGHDT, CDR2 YYEEEE. This CDR3 region has 12 residues. The CDR3 region has the DNA TGTGCCAGCAGCTTGAACACCGAGCCCCAGCATTTT. Amino acids: CASSLNTEPQHF.

The chain recombines TRBV19 with TRBJ2-2; D is uncertain. Germline values: CDR1 LNHDA, CDR2 SQIVND (reference sequence). CDR3 length equals 15 residues. The V end was cut by 6 bases, the J end by 0 bases, with 11 bases between. CDR3 residues: CASRIKGANTGELFF. The CDR3, as DNA: TGTGCCAGTAGGATCAAGGGCGCGAACACCGGGGAGCTGTTTTTT.

This clone has just a few counts. The CDR3: CASSPYVSGGDSSYNEQFF. CDR3 in DNA: TGCGCCAGCAGCCCCTATGTGAGTGGGGGGGACAGCTCCTACAATGAGCAGTTCTTC. The chain recombines TRBV4-1 with TRBJ2-1; D is tentatively TRBD1 or TRBD2 (7 bases each). The CDR3 loop spans 19 amino acids. The V end lost 4 bases, the J end lost 0 bases, and 22 bases lay between the germline ends. The germline V gene has CDR1 MGHRA and CDR2 YSYEKL.

This rearrangement joins TRBV10-3 to TRBJ1-4, with D perhaps TRBD1 (6 bases). The CDR3 extends over 15 amino acids. The germline gives CDR1 ENHRY, CDR2 SYGVKD. Trimming cost V 2 bases and J 7 bases, with 14 bases left between them. The DNA of the CDR3 is TGTGCCATCAGTGAGACCGGGACATTCGGTGAAAAACTGTTTTTT. It translates to CAISETGTFGEKLFF.

The rearrangement links TRBV27 to TRBJ2-7, with a weak D call TRBD2 (6 bases). V was trimmed by 3 bases and J by 0 bases, leaving 9 bases between them. Germline assignment: CDR1 MNHEY and CDR2 SMNVEV (reference sequence). CDR3 length: 14 residues. The DNA for the CDR3 is TGTGCCAGCAGTTTTGGGGGGAGCTCCTACGAGCAGTACTTC. Translation gives CASSFGGSSYEQYF.

The chain's CDR3 is CASSQDREAFF. The CDR3 nucleotides are TGTGCCAGCAGCCAAGACAGGGAAGCTTTCTTT. J is TRBJ1-1 and V is TRBV7-9; weak D call: TRBD1 (6 bases). The CDR3 runs 11 residues. CDR1 and CDR2 from the germline V gene are SEHNR and FQNEAQ (reference sequence). V shed 5 bases and J shed 8 bases, with 9 bases lying between them.

This clone was seen a handful of times. The V and J genes are TRBV19 and TRBJ1-5; TRBD1 is a possible D gene (6 bases). V lost 2 bases to trimming and J lost 2 bases, with 7 bases between them. This CDR3 is built from 14 residues. The germline CDR1 and CDR2 sequences are LNHDA and SQIVND (reference sequence). CDR3 DNA: TGTGCCAGTAGTATAAGGGGGGGCAATCAGCCCCAGCATTTT. It yields the protein CASSIRGGNQPQHF.

This rearrangement joins TRBV5-1 to TRBJ1-2; 7 positions agree with TRBD1. The germline V gene encodes CDR1 SGHRS and CDR2 YFSETQ. V trimming: 3 bases; J trimming: 2 bases; junction bases outside the gene matches: 19. This CDR3 contains 19 residues. The CDR3: CASSSSGTAFEILNYGYTF. CDR3 nucleotides: TGCGCCAGCAGCTCCTCCGGGACAGCCTTTGAAATCCTAAACTATGGCTACACCTTC.